Below, 9 T cell receptor beta chains from the same sample are listed, as sequenced in a study of blood T cells in healthy people across ages. Through a sample-barcoded 5' primer and a J-beta primer mix, a second PCR was run for about 7 to 12 cycles. TCRdb called the 5' RACE reads again in MiXCR, with one record for every CDR3 protein. This table has some 900,000 distinct CDR3 sequences, roughly 43% appearing once. What was sequenced was blood. Receptors were obtained from a man aged 25-45 years in good health.

V gene TRBV11-3 combines with J gene TRBJ2-1; D is perhaps TRBD1 or TRBD2 (5 bases each). CDR1 SGHNT and CDR2 YENEEA come from the germline V gene. V gave up 5 bases and J gave up 6 bases, with 14 bases separating them. The CDR3 is 14 amino acids. CDR3 in DNA: TGTGCCAGCAGCCACCCCGGGGCTGGCAATGAGCAGTTCTTC. Translation: CASSHPGAGNEQFF.

V gene TRBV7-2 combines with J gene TRBJ2-2; maybe TRBD1 (6 bases). The germline CDR1 and CDR2 sequences are SGHTA and FQGNSA. The CDR3 runs 15 residues. V was pared by 5 bases and J by 0 bases, with 10 bases between. This CDR3 reads CASSVQGSNTGELFF. The CDR3 bases are TGTGCCAGCAGCGTACAGGGTTCGAACACCGGGGAGCTGTTTTTT.

The sample holds a few counts of this clonotype. The chain employs TRBV7-8 and TRBJ2-1; D remains unclear. Deletions cut 1 base from V and 2 bases from J, with 6 bases between. Germline assignment: CDR1 SGHVS and CDR2 FQNEAQ. The CDR3 is 14 residues long. CDR3 sequence (DNA): TGTGCCAGCAGCTTAGAGCTGACCTACAATGAGCAGTTCTTC. It encodes CASSLELTYNEQFF. Full variable domain (remainder filled in from reference TRBV7-8 and TRBJ2-1): GAGVSQSPRYKVAKRGQDVALRCDPISGHVSLFWYQQALGQGPEFLTYFQNEAQLDKSGLPSDRFFAERPEGSVSTLKIQRTQQEDSAVYLCASSLELTYNEQFFGPGTRLTVL.

In nucleotides, the CDR3 is TGCAGCAGTCAGACAGGGGGTGGTGGAGCTTTCTTT. This translates into CSSQTGGGGAFF. The chain has TRBV29-1 and TRBJ1-1; 9 bases match TRBD1. The CDR3 spans 12 residues. The V segment lost 8 bases and the J segment 10 bases; nucleotides outside the gene matches: 11. Germline CDR1 is SQVTM and CDR2 is ANQGSEA.

The chain uses TRBV6-2 or TRBV6-3 and TRBJ2-4; D unclear. The J call is in doubt because the DNA end fits TRBJ2-7 better. Germline V gene data show CDR1 as MNHEY and CDR2 as SVGEGT. This CDR3 spans 13 amino acids. CDR3 DNA sequence: TGTGCCGGCACCGAGACATACTCCTACGAGCAGTACTTC. It yields the protein CAGTETYSYEQYF.

The CDR3 reads CATSLWGSSYEQYF. As DNA, the CDR3 is TGTGCCACCAGCCTTTGGGGGAGCTCCTACGAGCAGTACTTC. The chain uses TRBV27 and TRBJ2-7; possibly TRBD1 or TRBD2 for D (5 bases each). Germline assignment: CDR1 MNHEY and CDR2 SMNVEV (reference sequence). The CDR3 sequence is 14 residues long. V gave up 10 bases and J gave up 0 bases, with 16 bases separating them.

This chain connects TRBV6-2 or TRBV6-3 to TRBJ1-5; a possible D gene is TRBD1 (5 bases). The CDR3 sequence is 15 residues long. V was cut by 4 bases and J by 4 bases, with 14 bases left in between. The germline V gene has CDR1 MNHEY and CDR2 SVGEGT. The CDR3 DNA reads as TGTGCCAGCAGTTTATTGGGAGGGGCAAATCAGCCCCAGCATTTT. Protein: CASSLLGGANQPQHF.

V is TRBV6-5 and J is TRBJ1-2, with 7 bases identical to TRBD1. This CDR3 comprises 16 residues. Per germline, CDR1 MNHEY and CDR2 SVGAGI. V was clipped by 4 bases and J by 2 bases; unmatched bases: 10. The CDR3 spells CASSSSPGQENYGYTF. As DNA, the CDR3 is TGTGCCAGCAGTTCATCCCCCGGACAGGAGAACTATGGCTACACCTTC.

The chain links TRBV6-5 to TRBJ1-6; tentatively, D is TRBD1 (6 bases). CDR1 and CDR2 from the germline V gene are MNHEY and SVGAGI. V lost 9 bases and J lost 7, with 13 bases in between. The CDR3 length is 13 residues. The CDR3 loop is CASSQGWNSPLHF. CDR3 DNA sequence: TGTGCCAGTTCTCAGGGGTGGAATTCACCCCTCCACTTT.